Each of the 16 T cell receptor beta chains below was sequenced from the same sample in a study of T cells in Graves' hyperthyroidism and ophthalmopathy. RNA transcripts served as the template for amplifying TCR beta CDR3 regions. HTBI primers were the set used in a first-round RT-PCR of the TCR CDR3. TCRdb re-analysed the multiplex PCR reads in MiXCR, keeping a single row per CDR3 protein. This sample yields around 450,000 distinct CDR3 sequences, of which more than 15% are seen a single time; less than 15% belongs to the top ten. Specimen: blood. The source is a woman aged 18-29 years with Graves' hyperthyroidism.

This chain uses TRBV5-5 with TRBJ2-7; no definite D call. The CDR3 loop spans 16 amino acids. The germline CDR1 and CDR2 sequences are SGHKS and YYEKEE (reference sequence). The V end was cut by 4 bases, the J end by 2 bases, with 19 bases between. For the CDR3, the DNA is TGTGCCAGCAGCCGTCTAACTGCTGACCTGGCCTACGAGCAGTACTTC. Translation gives CASSRLTADLAYEQYF.

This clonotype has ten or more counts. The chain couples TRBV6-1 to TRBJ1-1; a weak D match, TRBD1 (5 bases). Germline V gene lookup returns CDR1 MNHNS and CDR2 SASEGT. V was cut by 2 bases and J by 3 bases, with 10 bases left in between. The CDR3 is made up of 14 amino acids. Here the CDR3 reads CASSERQLYTEAFF. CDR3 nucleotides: TGTGCCAGCAGTGAACGACAGTTATACACTGAAGCTTTCTTT.

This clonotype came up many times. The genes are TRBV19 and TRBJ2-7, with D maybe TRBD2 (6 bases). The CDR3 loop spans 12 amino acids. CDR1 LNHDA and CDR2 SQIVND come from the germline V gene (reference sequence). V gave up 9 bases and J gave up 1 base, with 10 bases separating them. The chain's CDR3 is CASGRGSYEQYF. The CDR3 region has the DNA TGTGCCAGCGGGCGGGGTTCCTACGAGCAGTACTTC.

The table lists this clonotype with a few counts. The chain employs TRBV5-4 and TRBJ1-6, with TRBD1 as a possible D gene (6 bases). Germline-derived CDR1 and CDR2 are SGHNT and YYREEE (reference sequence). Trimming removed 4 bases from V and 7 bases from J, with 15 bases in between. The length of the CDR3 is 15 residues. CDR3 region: CASSTDSPGNSPLHF. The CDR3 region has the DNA TGTGCCAGCAGCACGGACAGCCCGGGGAATTCACCCCTCCACTTT.

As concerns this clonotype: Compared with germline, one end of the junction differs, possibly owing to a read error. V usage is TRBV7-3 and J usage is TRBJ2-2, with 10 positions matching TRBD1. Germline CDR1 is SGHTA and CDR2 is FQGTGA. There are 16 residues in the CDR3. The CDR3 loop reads CAGSLGGTGVTGELFF. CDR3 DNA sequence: TGTGCCGGCAGCTTAGGAGGGACAGGGGTCACCGGGGAGCTGTTTTTT.

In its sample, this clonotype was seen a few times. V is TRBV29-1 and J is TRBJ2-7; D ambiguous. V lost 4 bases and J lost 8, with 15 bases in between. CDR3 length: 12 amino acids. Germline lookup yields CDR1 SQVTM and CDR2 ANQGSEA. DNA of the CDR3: TGCAGCGTTGTCGAAGGCCAGACGAAGCAGTACTTC. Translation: CSVVEGQTKQYF.

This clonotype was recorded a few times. DNA for the CDR3: TGTGCCAGCAGCTGGGCGAAGGGAAACACCGGGGAGCTGTTTTTT. Protein: CASSWAKGNTGELFF. The chain recombines TRBV5-6 with TRBJ2-2; D call uncertain. V was cut by 3 bases and J by 2 bases, with 11 bases left in between. Germline CDR1 SGHDT, CDR2 YYEEEE. The CDR3 runs to 15 residues.

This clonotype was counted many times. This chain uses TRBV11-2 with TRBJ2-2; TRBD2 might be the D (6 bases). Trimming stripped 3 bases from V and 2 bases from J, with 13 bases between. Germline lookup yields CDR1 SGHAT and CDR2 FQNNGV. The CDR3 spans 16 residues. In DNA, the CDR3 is TGTGCCAGCAGCTTTCGGGGGTCCTTTAACACCGGGGAGCTGTTTTTT. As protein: CASSFRGSFNTGELFF.

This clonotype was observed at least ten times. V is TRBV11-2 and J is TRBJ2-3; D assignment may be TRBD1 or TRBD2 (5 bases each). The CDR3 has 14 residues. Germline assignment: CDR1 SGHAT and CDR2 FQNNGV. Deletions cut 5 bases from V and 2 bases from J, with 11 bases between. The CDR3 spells CASSPGPVTDTQYF. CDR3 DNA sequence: TGTGCCAGCAGCCCGGGACCCGTCACAGATACGCAGTATTTT.

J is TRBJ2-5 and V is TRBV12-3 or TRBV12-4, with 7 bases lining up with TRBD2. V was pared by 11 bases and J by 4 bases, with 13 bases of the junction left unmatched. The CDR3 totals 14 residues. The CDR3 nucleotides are TGTGCCGGTGTCCGGGGCGGGAGACGAGAGACCCAGTACTTC. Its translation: CAGVRGGRRETQYF.

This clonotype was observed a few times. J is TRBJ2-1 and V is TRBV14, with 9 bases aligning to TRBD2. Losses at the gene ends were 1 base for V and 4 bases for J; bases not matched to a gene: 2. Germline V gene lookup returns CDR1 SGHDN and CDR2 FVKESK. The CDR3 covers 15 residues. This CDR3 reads CASSQGLAEYNEQFF. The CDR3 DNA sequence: TGTGCCAGCAGCCAAGGACTAGCGGAATACAATGAGCAGTTCTTC.

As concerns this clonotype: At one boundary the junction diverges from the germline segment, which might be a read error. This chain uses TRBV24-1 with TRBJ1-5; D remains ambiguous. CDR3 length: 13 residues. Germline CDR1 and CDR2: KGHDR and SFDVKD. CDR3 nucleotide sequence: TGTGCCGCCAGTGATAGAAGGAATCAGCCCCAGCATTTT. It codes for CAASDRRNQPQHF.

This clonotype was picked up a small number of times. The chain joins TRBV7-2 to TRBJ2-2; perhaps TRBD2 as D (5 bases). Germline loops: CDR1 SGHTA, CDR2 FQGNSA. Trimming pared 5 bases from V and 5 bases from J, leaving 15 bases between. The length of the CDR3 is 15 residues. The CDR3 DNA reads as TGTGCCAGCAGCCCGGCGCTACCGGGGACCGGGGAGCTGTTTTTT. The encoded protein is CASSPALPGTGELFF.

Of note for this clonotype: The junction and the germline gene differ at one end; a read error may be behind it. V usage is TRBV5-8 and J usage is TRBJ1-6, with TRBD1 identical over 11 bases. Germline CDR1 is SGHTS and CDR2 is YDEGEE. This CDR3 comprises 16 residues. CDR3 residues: CASSHMGQGVPSPLHF. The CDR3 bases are TGCGCCAGCAGCCACATGGGACAGGGGGTTCCTTCACCCCTCCACTTT.

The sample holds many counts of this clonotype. The CDR3 spells CASSLGDSPYYGYTF. The CDR3 DNA reads as TGTGCCAGCAGCTTAGGGGACAGCCCTTACTATGGCTACACCTTC. The chain recombines TRBV11-2 with TRBJ1-2; 7 bases line up with TRBD1. V lost 1 base, J lost 3 bases, and 5 bases stayed unmatched. CDR3 size: 15 residues. Germline values: CDR1 SGHAT, CDR2 FQNNGV. Based on the CDR3 plus reference TRBV11-2 and TRBJ1-2, the full variable domain is EAGVAQSPRYKIIEKRQSVAFWCNPISGHATLYWYQQILGQGPKLLIQFQNNGVVDDSQLPKDRFSAERLKGVDSTLKIQPAKLEDSAVYLCASSLGDSPYYGYTFGSGTRLTVV.

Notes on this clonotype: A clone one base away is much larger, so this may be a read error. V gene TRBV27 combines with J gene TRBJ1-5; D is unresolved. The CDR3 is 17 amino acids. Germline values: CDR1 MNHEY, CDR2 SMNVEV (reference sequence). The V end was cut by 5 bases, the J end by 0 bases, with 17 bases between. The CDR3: CASSDPRWANSNQPQHF. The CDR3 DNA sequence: TGTGCCAGCAGTGACCCCCGATGGGCTAATAGCAATCAGCCCCAGCATTTT.